This T cell receptor (beta chain) was sequenced for a study of human T cells and chemical hapten exposure. In its sample, this clonotype was seen many times. The CDR3 has 17 residues. Trimming removed 5 bases at V and 4 bases at J, with 21 bases between. Germline values: CDR1 LNHDA, CDR2 SQIVND (reference sequence). Time point in this sample: patch test 2, 6 weeks after DPC sensitization. Treatment specified: therapeutic diphenylcyclopropenone sensitization with weekly scalp DPC. Authors' analysis steps: Ranging from about 20,000 to 700,000, TCR counts per sample had a median value of around 94,000. From the RACE reads, TCRdb called clonotypes with MiXCR, one entry per CDR3 protein. These V and J calls derive from TCRdb rather than the authors' analysis. Of about 54,000 distinct CDR3 sequences in the sample, around 9.5% were seen once.

J is TRBJ1-5 and V is TRBV19, with D perhaps TRBD1 (6 bases). This sequence was found in a woman in her 50s with alopecia areata. Some clones in this sample may be carry-over from other donors' samples. This specimen was whole blood, taken in connection with sensitization to the hapten diphenylcyclopropenone (DPC). CDR3 sequence reads: CASSPSGTRRINQPQHF. CDR3 DNA sequence: TGTGCCAGTAGTCCATCGGGGACACGCCGAATTAATCAGCCCCAGCATTTT.